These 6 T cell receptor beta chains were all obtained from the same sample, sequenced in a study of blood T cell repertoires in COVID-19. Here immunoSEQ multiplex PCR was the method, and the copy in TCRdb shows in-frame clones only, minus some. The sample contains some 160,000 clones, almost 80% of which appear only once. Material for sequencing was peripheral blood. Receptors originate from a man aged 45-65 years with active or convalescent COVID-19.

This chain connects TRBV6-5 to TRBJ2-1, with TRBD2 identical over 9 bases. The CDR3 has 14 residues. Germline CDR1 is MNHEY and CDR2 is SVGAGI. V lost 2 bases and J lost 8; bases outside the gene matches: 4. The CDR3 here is CASSYKRGDYEQFF. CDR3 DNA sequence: TGTGCCAGCAGTTACAAGCGGGGGGACTATGAGCAGTTCTTC.

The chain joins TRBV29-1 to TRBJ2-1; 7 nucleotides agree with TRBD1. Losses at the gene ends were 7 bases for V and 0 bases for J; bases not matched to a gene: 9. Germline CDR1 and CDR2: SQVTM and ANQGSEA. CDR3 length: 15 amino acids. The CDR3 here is CSAPTGASSYNEQFF. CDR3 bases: TGCAGCGCCCCCACAGGGGCGAGCTCCTACAATGAGCAGTTCTTC.

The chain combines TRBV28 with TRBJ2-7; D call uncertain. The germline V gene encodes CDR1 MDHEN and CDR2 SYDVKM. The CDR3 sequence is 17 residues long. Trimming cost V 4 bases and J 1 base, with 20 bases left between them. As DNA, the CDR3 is TGTGCCAGCAGTTCCCCTTACCTGACACTTCCTTCCTACGAGCAGTACTTC. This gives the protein CASSSPYLTLPSYEQYF.

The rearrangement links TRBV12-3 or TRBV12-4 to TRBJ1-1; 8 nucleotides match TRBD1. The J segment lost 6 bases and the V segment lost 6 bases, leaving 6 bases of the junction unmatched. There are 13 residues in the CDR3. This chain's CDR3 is CASRRQGWPEAFF. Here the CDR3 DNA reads TGTGCCAGCAGACGACAGGGGTGGCCTGAAGCTTTCTTT.

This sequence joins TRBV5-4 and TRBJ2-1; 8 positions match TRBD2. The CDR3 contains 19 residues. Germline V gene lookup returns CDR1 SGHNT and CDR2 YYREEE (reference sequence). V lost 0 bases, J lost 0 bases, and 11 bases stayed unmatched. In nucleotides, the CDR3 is TGTGCCAGCAGCTTGGGGCTAGCGGGTTCCCTTAGCTCCTACAATGAGCAGTTCTTC. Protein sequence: CASSLGLAGSLSSYNEQFF.

CDR3 coding DNA: TGTGCCAGCAACGGAGACCGTCGTTTTTCTGGCTACACCTTC. The encoded protein is CASNGDRRFSGYTF. V gene TRBV6-5 combines with J gene TRBJ1-2; D call uncertain. The CDR3 totals 14 residues. CDR1 is MNHEY, CDR2 SVGAGI, per germline. The V end was cut by 7 bases, the J end by 7 bases, with 19 bases between.